This T cell receptor beta chain stems from a study of cytomegalovirus exposure and HLA in healthy donors. General study results and limits: Owing to their indistinguishability, certain V segments, notably TRBV6-2 and TRBV6-3, were excluded.

The PCR was carried out with 60 Vbeta primers and 13 Jbeta primers. Data came from immunoSEQ multiplex PCR; TCRdb stores just in-frame clones and leaves some out. The sample has about 110,000 clones, around 80% seen once. Note on this clone: The antigen is undetermined.

Germline CDR1 is SNHLY and CDR2 is FYNNEI. The CDR3 is 11 residues long. V was clipped by 5 bases and J by 10 bases, with 9 bases between them. The sequence was collected from a man aged 30 to 39 in good health and CMV-seropositive. The chain has TRBV2 and TRBJ2-1, with D unresolved. Input material: PBMCs. CDR3 nucleotides: TGTGCCAGCAGTTCCAGGCCCGAGCAGTTCTTC. Protein: CASSSRPEQFF.